The 10 T cell receptor beta chains listed next were all sequenced from one sample in a study of T cell responses to AZD1222 COVID-19 vaccine. TCRdb's copy holds only in-frame clones and misses some; the assay was immunoSEQ multiplex PCR. This table holds 180,000 or so clones, around 94% found once. The starting material was peripheral blood, obtained on day 0 of AZD1222 vaccination. The origin of the receptors is an adult in good health.

The CDR3 loop reads CASSLEGSQAKNIQYF. For the CDR3, the DNA is TGTGCCAGCAGCTTAGAGGGGTCCCAAGCCAAAAACATTCAGTACTTC. V is TRBV5-4 and J is TRBJ2-4; D may match TRBD1 or TRBD2 (5 bases each). V gave up 2 bases and J gave up 0 bases, with 12 bases separating them. In germline, CDR1 is SGHNT, CDR2 YYREEE (reference sequence). The CDR3 is 16 amino acids.

The chain uses TRBV2 and TRBJ1-2; D is unclear. Trimming took off 3 bases at V and 7 bases at J, with 3 bases between the two ends. Per germline, CDR1 SNHLY and CDR2 FYNNEI. The CDR3 contains 10 residues. The CDR3 protein is CASSEGGYTF. CDR3 DNA: TGTGCCAGCAGTGAGGGTGGCTACACCTTC.

J is TRBJ1-6 and V is TRBV5-8; D uncertain. CDR1 is SGHTS, CDR2 YDEGEE, per germline. The ends were cut back, 1 base at V and 6 bases at J, with 11 bases in the middle. This CDR3 comprises 15 residues. CDR3 DNA sequence: TGTGCCAGCAGCTTGAGAGGGAGCGGTAATTCACCCCTCCACTTT. Its protein product is CASSLRGSGNSPLHF.

The CDR3 DNA is TGTGCCAGCAGTATCCGACAGGGTGGAACGGCCGGGGAGCTGTTTTTT. Amino acid sequence: CASSIRQGGTAGELFF. The rearrangement links TRBV27 to TRBJ2-2; the match to TRBD1 covers 7 bases. The ends lost 5 bases at V and 6 bases at J; junction bases unmatched: 12. This CDR3 spans 16 amino acids. Germline lookup yields CDR1 MNHEY and CDR2 SMNVEV (reference sequence).

V gene TRBV10-1 combines with J gene TRBJ2-3; D is ambiguous. The length of the CDR3 is 15 residues. V was clipped by 6 bases and J by 1 base, with 14 bases between them. CDR1 is WNHNN, CDR2 SYGVQD, per germline (reference sequence). The CDR3 loop is CASSLRTDGTDTQYF. CDR3 DNA sequence: TGCGCCAGCAGCTTAAGGACGGACGGCACAGATACGCAGTATTTT.

This chain joins TRBV15 and TRBJ1-2; D is possibly TRBD1 (5 bases). This CDR3 comprises 14 residues. V gave up 5 bases and J gave up 1 base, with 11 bases separating them. Germline assignment: CDR1 LNHNV and CDR2 YYDKDF (reference sequence). CDR3 coding DNA: TGTGCCACCAGCCGTCCGGGGGTTAACTATGGCTACACCTTC. Encoded protein: CATSRPGVNYGYTF.

This clone was counted only a few times. The chain uses TRBV30 and TRBJ2-7; possible D gene TRBD1, 6 bases. Per the germline V gene, CDR1 is GTSNPN and CDR2 is SVGIG (reference sequence). The V end was cut by 4 bases, the J end by 4 bases, with 11 bases between. The CDR3 spans 12 residues. The CDR3 spells CAWTVTGYEQYF. The CDR3 coding sequence is TGTGCCTGGACCGTTACAGGGTACGAGCAGTACTTC. The variable domain in full, with the rest retrieved from reference TRBV30 and TRBJ2-7, is SQTIHQWPATLVQPVGSPLSLECTVEGTSNPNLYWYRQAAGRGLQLLFYSVGIGQISSEVPQNLSASRPQDRQFILSSKKLLLSDSGFYLCAWTVTGYEQYFGPGTRLTVT.

V gene TRBV27 combines with J gene TRBJ1-6, with 7 bases fitting TRBD1. Looked up from germline, CDR1 is MNHEY and CDR2 is SMNVEV (reference sequence). The CDR3 runs to 21 residues. The ends lost 1 base at V and 6 bases at J; junction bases unmatched: 21. The CDR3 region is CASSLFWSATHRDSLNSPLHF. CDR3 nucleotides: TGTGCCAGCAGTTTATTTTGGTCGGCCACTCACCGGGACAGCCTTAATTCACCCCTCCACTTT.

V is TRBV27 and J is TRBJ1-1; D remains unclear. The V gene lost 11 bases and the J gene lost 0 bases, with 13 bases spanning the gap. CDR3 length: 13 amino acids. CDR1 is MNHEY, CDR2 SMNVEV, per germline (reference sequence). The DNA of the CDR3 is TGTGCCGCACGGGGAGAATTGAACACTGAAGCTTTCTTT. This encodes CAARGELNTEAFF.

This clone was found once. V is TRBV5-1 and J is TRBJ1-2; maybe TRBD1 (5 bases). CDR1 is SGHRS, CDR2 YFSETQ, per germline. Trimming removed 5 bases at V and 6 bases at J, with 14 bases between. This CDR3 contains 13 residues. The CDR3 protein is CASSTQVTDGYTF. The DNA of the CDR3 is TGCGCCAGCAGTACACAGGTGACCGATGGCTACACCTTC.